This TCR beta chain was recovered during a study of beta chain features in type 1 diabetes (dated by TCRdb to 2017 to 2018). Regarding the research as a whole: Patients and healthy donors did not differ in mean age, gender distribution, total cell number or subset yield. A total of over 95,000,000 sorted cells were examined across all samples, and RNA yield correlated strongly with the number of cells per subset. The study compared TCRB repertoires of sorted circulating CD4+ T cell subsets between recently diagnosed type 1 diabetes patients and matched healthy donors. Regulatory and stem cell-like memory subsets were obtained from only 8 patients and roughly 8 healthy donors, while naive and central memory subsets were obtained from all 30 or so donors.

All of the isolated RNA was reverse transcribed with the High Capacity cDNA Reverse Transcription Kit, so expressed TCRB transcripts were sequenced. Deep immunoSEQ sequencing was applied to naive, central memory and regulatory T cell samples, giving an average of around 3.4 million total reads per sample. Sorted cells were lysed in RLT buffer, and RNA was extracted using DNase-treated RNeasy Micro or Mini kits according to cell number. To prevent cross-contamination, every cell subset was processed on its own, while patient and healthy donor samples were processed together. TCRB sequences were amplified from cDNA with the immunoSEQ multiplex PCR, producing 87-bp fragments spanning the CDR3 region. The amplicons were sequenced using the Illumina HiSeq platform. From the authors' description of their analysis: PCR bias was computationally corrected using synthetic template baselines, reads within Hamming distance 2 were collapsed, and singletons that could not be merged were discarded. By aligning reads against IMGT, V, D and J genes, CDR3 length, and insertions or deletions at six rearrangement sites were assigned. Clonotype counts were normalized to sorted cell number within each subset before computing true diversity and Gini coefficients with the tcR R package. Repertoire sharing was quantified using the overlap coefficient calculated on TCRB nucleotide sequences. TCRdb provides this immuneACCESS table in a form limited to in-frame rearrangements. Some clones are lacking; in checked studies, under half of them reflect an unresolved V gene, and why the rest are absent is not known. V and J calls and clone size are as listed in that table; D and trimming were resolved from the DNA. This sample is represented by about 320,000 clones; less than 15% of them were singletons. Approximately 7% of the sample rests with the top ten.

Each donor gave one peripheral blood draw, averaging roughly 100 mL, which was collected into heparinised tubes. A BD FACSAria II and a panel including CD45RO, CCR7, CD25, CD127, CD95 and CD27 were used to sort naive, central memory, regulatory and stem cell-like memory CD4+ T cells. All sorted populations exceeded 95% purity. PBMCs were isolated right away by Lymphoprep density gradient centrifugation and were stained directly, without culture. So that batch effects would be minimized, each experiment stained and sorted samples in pairs, pairing one healthy donor with one patient. Overall study results and their limits: Patients with type 1 diabetes made fewer insertions and deleted more nucleotides at VDJ recombination sites, implying thymic rearrangement abnormalities. Type 1 diabetes patients showed a moderate but significant shortening of TCRB CDR3 length in all four CD4+ subsets. Because the HLA sub-analyses included only small numbers of individuals, any influence of HLA type on TCRB rearrangement was left unresolved. Shorter templates might be favored by PCR, yet because patient and control samples were amplified and corrected together, any such skew would affect both groups equally. Because cDNA was sequenced instead of genomic DNA, highly expressing activated cells could be over-represented, though the groups showed no difference in activation or CD3 levels. Naive, central memory and regulatory TCRB repertoires appeared to be more similar among patients than among healthy donors.

This clone was detected only a few times. No antigen is known for it. Per-base qualities were not stored, and no clone one base away is much larger. The CDR3 numbers 15 residues from cysteine through phenylalanine. Of the read, only the CDR3 DNA is kept; its 45 bases are in frame from base 1. The germline V gene (reference sequence) supplies CDR1 LNHDA and CDR2 SQIVND. Ends trimmed: V by 6 bases, J by 8 bases; bases unmatched to a gene: 12. The rearranged segments are TRBV19 and TRBJ2-1; TRBD1 agrees with 8 junctional bases. Material: central memory CD4+ T cells from blood. The receptor comes from a man aged 25 to 40 in good health. The CDR3 in this case is CASRRTGSGVDEQFF. The nucleotide sequence is TGTGCCAGTAGACGGACAGGGTCCGGGGTCGATGAGCAGTTCTTC.